This T cell receptor beta chain is drawn from a study of T-cell reconstitution after alpha-beta-depleted transplantation in children. Trimming pared 6 bases from V and 4 bases from J, leaving 13 bases between. The CDR3 totals 15 residues. This clonotype was seen repeatedly, ten times or more. The antigen is unknown. Study-level findings and limits: Elevated TCRbeta diversity at day 60 was traced, in some patients, to surviving recipient T cells and thymic progenitors.

As it was prepared, the TCRbeta library received unique molecular identifiers. TCRdb independently ran MiXCR on the PCR reads; one entry per CDR3 protein. The sample lists over 200,000 distinct CDR3 sequences, approximately 8.4% occurring once. The sequence was obtained from a male patient aged 2-10 years who had a stem cell transplant for acute myeloid leukemia, so the T cells may come from the graft donor. The chain recombines TRBV12-3 or TRBV12-4 with TRBJ2-6, with a weak D call TRBD1 (6 bases). The material was PBMCs, mostly from graft donor cells, obtained 360 days after TCRalphabeta/CD19-depleted stem cell transplant. CDR3 loop: CASSLLGAGANVLTF. The CDR3, as DNA: TGTGCCAGCAGCCTATTGGGGGCCGGGGCCAACGTCCTGACTTTC.